Listed below are T cell receptor beta chains from one sample, sequenced in a study of cytomegalovirus exposure and HLA in healthy donors. Measured with immunoSEQ multiplex PCR; TCRdb has only the in-frame clones, and not every one. Seen here are 90,000 to 120,000 clones, approximately 80% observed once, and the top ten hold more than 4%. The sample was PBMCs. These TCRs come from a male donor in good health and CMV-seronegative. The CDR3 runs from the conserved cysteine through the conserved F or W. The D gene is left open where the match is weak. Only some rows state a clone size, as once, few, many or a class for expanded clones.

CDR3 DNA,CDR3 protein,clone size,V gene,D gene,J gene
TGTGCCAGCAGTGACGTGGGACAGGGGCGCTACGAGCAGTACTTC,CASSDVGQGRYEQYF,-,TRBV2,TRBD1,TRBJ2-7
TGTGCCAGCAGCCTCCCGGGACAGGGGTTCTACGAGCAGTACTTC,CASSLPGQGFYEQYF,-,TRBV11-2,TRBD1,TRBJ2-7
TGTGCCAGCAGCCCCGGAGGAGGGCCCACTGAAGCTTTCTTT,CASSPGGGPTEAFF,once,TRBV25-1,-,TRBJ1-1
TGTGCTAGTGGTTTGGTAGGGAGCTCCTACGAGCAGTACTTC,CASGLVGSSYEQYF,once,TRBV12-5,-,TRBJ2-7
TGCGCCAGCAGCTTGAGCGGGAGTGAGACCCAGTACTTC,CASSLSGSETQYF,-,TRBV5-1,TRBD2,TRBJ2-5
TGTGCCAGCAGGCCGACTAGCGGGGGTCAAGAGACCCAGTACTTC,CASRPTSGGQETQYF,-,TRBV7-2,TRBD2,TRBJ2-5
TGTGCCAGCAGCTTGGATCGGACTAGACAAGAGAGCCAGTACTTC,CASSLDRTRQESQYF,-,TRBV5-4,TRBD2,TRBJ2-5
TGTGCCAGCAGCGTAGAACCGAGGGAAAAACTGTTTTTT,CASSVEPREKLFF,-,TRBV9,-,TRBJ1-4
TGTGCCAGCAGTTACTCGGGACAAAAAAAGAACACTGAAGCTTTCTTT,CASSYSGQKKNTEAFF,-,TRBV6-5,-,TRBJ1-1
TGTGCCAGCAGTGAGTGGGGAGTAGTGGGTCAGCCCCAGCATTTT,CASSEWGVVGQPQHF,-,TRBV6-1,-,TRBJ1-5
TGCGCCAGCAGCTTGGAGGCAGGGTCTTCCTACGAGCAGTACTTC,CASSLEAGSSYEQYF,-,TRBV5-1,-,TRBJ2-7
TGTGCCAGCAGTCCACTGGGACAGACGAACACCGGGGAGCTGTTTTTT,CASSPLGQTNTGELFF,-,TRBV27,TRBD1,TRBJ2-2
TGTGCCAGCAGCTTAAACTCCCCCTACGAGCAGTACTTC,CASSLNSPYEQYF,-,TRBV11-1,-,TRBJ2-7
TGTGCCAGCAGAGATCAGAATCTCAATCAGCCCCAGCATTTT,CASRDQNLNQPQHF,-,TRBV27,-,TRBJ1-5
TGTGCCAGCTCACCGCAGACAGGGAGCGATGAGCAGTTCTTC,CASSPQTGSDEQFF,-,TRBV18,TRBD1,TRBJ2-1
TGTGCCAGCAGCCCGTTAGCGGGGAGCGGGGAGCAGTTCTTC,CASSPLAGSGEQFF,once,TRBV2,TRBD2,TRBJ2-1
TGTGCCAGCAGCTTGGGAGGCAGAAAAGAGACCCAGTACTTC,CASSLGGRKETQYF,-,TRBV5-4,-,TRBJ2-5
TGTGCCAGCAGTGCAGATAGGACAACCTTCTACAATGAGCAGTTCTTC,CASSADRTTFYNEQFF,once,TRBV2,-,TRBJ2-1
TGTGCCAGCAGCGGATCCGGGAGCCTAACGAACACTGAAGCTTTCTTT,CASSGSGSLTNTEAFF,-,TRBV5-4,-,TRBJ1-1
TGTGCCAGCAGCCCCCCTGGGAGCGGCCAAGAGACCCAGTACTTC,CASSPPGSGQETQYF,-,TRBV7-6,-,TRBJ2-5
TGTGCCAGCAGAGTCGGGAGTTGGTCACAAGAGACCCAGTACTTC,CASRVGSWSQETQYF,-,TRBV7-2,-,TRBJ2-5
TGTGCCAGCAGCCCGGGACAACATGGCTACACCTTC,CASSPGQHGYTF,medium-sized,TRBV5-6,-,TRBJ1-2
TGTGCCAGTACCTCGGGACAGGGGTCCTACAATGAGCAGTTCTTC,CASTSGQGSYNEQFF,-,TRBV19,TRBD1,TRBJ2-1
TGCGCCAGCAGGCGGGCAGGGGGCACGGAGACCCAGTACTTC,CASRRAGGTETQYF,-,TRBV5-1,TRBD1,TRBJ2-5
TGTGCCAGCAGCTTATCGGGACAGGGCGGGCTTGAGACCCAGTACTTC,CASSLSGQGGLETQYF,-,TRBV7-9,TRBD1,TRBJ2-5
TGTGCCAGCAGTTACCTTAGCGGGAGGGACACCGGGGAGCTGTTTTTT,CASSYLSGRDTGELFF,-,TRBV6-5,TRBD2,TRBJ2-2
TGTGCCAGCAGCTTAGGGACAGGGTCTGGGTACGAGCAGTACTTC,CASSLGTGSGYEQYF,-,TRBV7-8,TRBD1,TRBJ2-7
TGTGCTAGTGGTTTGGTAGTGGGAGGGAACACCGGGGAGCTGTTTTTT,CASGLVVGGNTGELFF,few,TRBV12-5,-,TRBJ2-2
TGTGCCTCAGAGAGGGCCACCGGGGAGCTGTTTTTT,CASERATGELFF,once,TRBV19,-,TRBJ2-2
TGTGCCAGCAGTTCCTCTGCCAGGGCTTCCTACGAGCAGTACTTC,CASSSSARASYEQYF,-,TRBV6-6,-,TRBJ2-7
TGTGCCAGTAGTACCGCAGGAACCTACGAGCAGTACTTC,CASSTAGTYEQYF,-,TRBV19,-,TRBJ2-7
TGTGCCAGCAGCCAAGAGGCACAGCACTCCTACGAGCAGTACTTC,CASSQEAQHSYEQYF,-,TRBV4-2,-,TRBJ2-7
TGTGCCAGTACCCCCCTCGACAGTTCTGGGGCCAACGTCCTGACTTTC,CASTPLDSSGANVLTF,few,TRBV19,-,TRBJ2-6
TGTGCCAGTAGTGCGCAGGGATGGTCTAATGAAAAACTGTTTTTT,CASSAQGWSNEKLFF,-,TRBV19,-,TRBJ1-4
TGTGCCAGCAGTTTACGCGACAGATCTGGAAACACCATATATTTT,CASSLRDRSGNTIYF,-,TRBV28,-,TRBJ1-3